The rows below give T cell receptor beta chains drawn from one sample of a study of blood T cell repertoires in COVID-19. The protocol was immunoSEQ multiplex PCR, while the TCRdb copy is restricted to in-frame clones and leaves out a portion. The table shows about 270,000 clones, with 86% occurring only once. The sample comprised PBMCs or T cells enriched from blood (not recorded which). The receptors come from a woman younger than 35 who had recovered from COVID-19. Both conserved end residues are part of each CDR3.

J gene: TRBJ2-6
V gene: TRBV9
CDR3 protein: CASSVEGWESSGANVLTF

J gene: TRBJ2-4
V gene: TRBV5-6
CDR3 protein: CASSLDRVAKNIQYF

J gene: TRBJ2-7
V gene: TRBV14
CDR3 protein: CASSRTGQVPYEQYF

J gene: TRBJ2-5
V gene: TRBV5-1
CDR3 protein: CASSLAGGPGETQYF

J gene: TRBJ1-5
V gene: TRBV10-3
CDR3 protein: CAISTDRVNQPQHF

J gene: TRBJ1-5
V gene: TRBV10-3
CDR3 protein: CAERTGFGQPQHF

J gene: TRBJ2-2
V gene: TRBV4-1
CDR3 protein: CASRGTEKGVVNTGELFF

J gene: TRBJ2-7
V gene: TRBV28
CDR3 protein: CASSKQSFYEQYF

J gene: TRBJ1-2
V gene: TRBV19
CDR3 protein: CASSIDPGGAKLYGYTF

J gene: TRBJ2-7
V gene: TRBV11-2
CDR3 protein: CASSLDRGVEQYF

J gene: TRBJ1-1
V gene: TRBV7-8
CDR3 protein: CASSLGGGAPMNTEAFF

J gene: TRBJ1-2
V gene: TRBV12-3/TRBV12-4
CDR3 protein: CASRGQGNYGYTF

J gene: TRBJ2-1
V gene: TRBV2
CDR3 protein: CASSGKAALYNEQFF

J gene: TRBJ2-2
V gene: TRBV28
CDR3 protein: CASSFLAGVGELFF

J gene: TRBJ1-1
V gene: TRBV6-5
CDR3 protein: CASTLQETNTEAFF

J gene: TRBJ1-6
V gene: TRBV7-2
CDR3 protein: CASTQETGSNSPLHF

J gene: TRBJ2-7
V gene: TRBV5-6
CDR3 protein: CASSREYEQYF

J gene: TRBJ1-2
V gene: TRBV5-1
CDR3 protein: CASSLSGGSSRYGYTF

J gene: TRBJ1-3
V gene: TRBV7-2
CDR3 protein: CASSLDRVLNTIYF

J gene: TRBJ1-2
V gene: TRBV15
CDR3 protein: CATSRDVGPNYGYTF

J gene: TRBJ2-1
V gene: TRBV11-3
CDR3 protein: CASSPTTSGGRGFF

J gene: TRBJ1-2
V gene: TRBV5-4
CDR3 protein: CASSLARQDGYTF

J gene: TRBJ1-3
V gene: TRBV5-1
CDR3 protein: CASSLESPGFSGNTIYF

J gene: TRBJ2-7
V gene: TRBV21-1
CDR3 protein: CASSPASGTPSYEQYF

J gene: TRBJ2-3
V gene: TRBV29-1
CDR3 protein: CSVEAGGPTDTQYF

J gene: TRBJ2-1
V gene: TRBV11-2
CDR3 protein: CASSPSTSGKILDEQFF

J gene: TRBJ1-1
V gene: TRBV3-1/TRBV3-2
CDR3 protein: CASSHPGGTEAFF

J gene: TRBJ1-2
V gene: TRBV6-5
CDR3 protein: CASRPTRQNNYGYTF

J gene: TRBJ2-2
V gene: TRBV7-9
CDR3 protein: CASSFGGGNTGELFF

J gene: TRBJ2-3
V gene: TRBV9
CDR3 protein: CASSASWRAADTQYF

J gene: TRBJ2-3
V gene: TRBV7-6
CDR3 protein: CASSQRLAASTDTQYF

J gene: TRBJ1-1
V gene: TRBV6-5
CDR3 protein: CASRQGPDREAEAFF

J gene: TRBJ1-1
V gene: TRBV4-3
CDR3 protein: CASSQVFDYRNTEAFF

J gene: TRBJ1-2
V gene: TRBV28
CDR3 protein: CASTNSGTTYGYTF

J gene: TRBJ2-3
V gene: TRBV5-3
CDR3 protein: CARSLAKRAGGPPDTQYF

J gene: TRBJ2-1
V gene: TRBV5-1
CDR3 protein: CASSPGLESHNEQFF

J gene: TRBJ1-6
V gene: TRBV4-3
CDR3 protein: CASSQGHRDNSPLHF